This T cell receptor (beta chain) originates from a study of T cells in Graves' hyperthyroidism and ophthalmopathy (dated by TCRdb to the late 2010s). With respect to the entire study: Peripheral blood was collected at initial diagnosis, before any treatment. Prospective prediction of ophthalmopathy was tested in an independent validation cohort of some 20 hyperthyroidism patients and 15 to 17 patients who later progressed to ophthalmopathy. In addition, the study compared T-cell repertoires in thyroid tissue and in blood from about 6 Graves' hyperthyroidism patients. The paper describes TCR Vbeta CDR3 sequencing of 130 to 150 peripheral blood samples, made up of 43 ophthalmopathy patients, 70 to 80 hyperthyroidism patients and around 17 progressor patients. Once sampling was done, hyperthyroidism patients were given methimazole at a starting dose of 30 mg daily, whereas ophthalmopathy patients were given high-dose intravenous methylprednisolone. A discovery cohort of roughly 100 patients, 43 with Graves' ophthalmopathy and approximately 60 with stable Graves' hyperthyroidism, was used to find distinguishing TCR V-J signatures. For training and testing, the approximately 92 patients in the discovery cohort were randomly divided in a 7:3 ratio.

In the ophthalmopathy patients, disease was moderately to severely active, with a Clinical Activity Score of 3 or more, a NOSPECS grade of 4 or more, and a duration of less than 3 months. Exclusion was applied to patients with uncontrolled infections, other autoimmune diseases, pregnancy or lactation. Diagnoses relied on clinical symptoms, serum thyroxine and TRAb, thyroid ultrasound and orbital computed tomography. PBMCs were isolated from around 10 ml of fresh peripheral blood by Ficoll-Paque density gradient centrifugation. Trizol reagent was used to extract total RNA, and RNA quality was then checked on an Agilent 2100 Bioanalyzer. Amplification of TCR beta CDR3 regions was carried out from RNA transcripts. A first-round RT-PCR of the TCR CDR3 used the HTBI primer set with the Qiagen OneStep RT-PCR kit. Libraries were constructed in a second round of multiplex PCR, after which size selection and purification were performed. Libraries were sequenced paired-end with 100 bp reads on an Illumina HiSeq2000. The original methods were these. SOAPnuke was used to process the raw data, with reads discarded if the reads contained adapters or uncalled bases, had a mean Phred below 15, or lacked an exact constant-primer or identifier match. High-quality paired reads were merged with COPE v1.2.5, and unique nucleotide sequences were defined as clonotypes. MiTCR v1.1 was used to align clonotypes to the IMGT TRBV, TRBD and TRBJ reference segments. Only V-J combinations with frequency above 0.0001, covering about 99% of repertoires, were analysed. The TCS score was defined as F50 (clonal expansion) divided by E x V (chaos), with BLOSUM62-based TCRdist calculated between CDR3 peptides within each V-J. Welch's t-statistics and random forest reduced roughly 540 V-J features to 10 to 15, which were used in a naive Bayes classifier (R e1071). TCRdb reanalyzed the raw reads on its own, using fastp at Q25 for trimming and MiXCR for clone calling, and kept in-frame beta chains. Each CDR3 protein gets just one entry, which takes the most common genes and DNA from the rows behind it. In this record, the V and J calls reflect TCRdb's handling and not the investigators' own analysis. The sample contains 490,000 or so distinct CDR3 sequences, roughly 15% of them found a single time. Jointly, the top ten make up approximately 30% of the sample.

A remark on this clonotype: It lacks a known antigen. The sample holds no much larger clone one base away, and base qualities are not on file.

The paper as a whole reports these results and caveats: A 13 V-J signature model separated ophthalmopathy from stable hyperthyroidism, with over 85% sensitivity and 81.08% specificity in cross-validation and 80%/75% in testing. Blood samples also contained most of the expanded thyroid clonotypes (frequency above 0.001), which suggests that blood repertoires may reflect thyroid immune responses. In validation, progression to ophthalmopathy was predicted by the model with roughly 69% sensitivity and about 72% specificity, a median of approximately 6.5 months before onset. Sample size was not statistically predetermined, and investigators were not blinded to group allocation.

The CDR3, cysteine through phenylalanine, is 15 amino acids long. Only the CDR3 DNA stays, 45 bases, in frame from base 1. V trim: 0 bases; J trim: 7 bases; unmatched bases: 2. Taken from the germline V gene, the CDR1 and CDR2 loops are SGHRS and YFSETQ. The TCR originated in a woman in her 30s with Graves' ophthalmopathy. The sequencing input was blood. The chain joins TRBV5-1 to TRBJ2-2, and TRBD2 matches 11 of the central bases. The CDR3 protein sequence reads: CASSLGLAGHGELFF. The DNA sequence is given as TGCGCCAGCAGCTTGGGACTAGCGGGACACGGGGAGCTGTTTTTT.